This T cell receptor beta chain emerged from a study of T cell repertoires in ileal Crohn's disease (dated by TCRdb to about 2019). For context, the study as a whole: The median duration of disease was roughly eight years, and at the time of surgery around 40% of patients were active smokers. Every patient underwent surgery because of a complication, which was stricturing disease in 61% and penetrating disease in around 39%. The study sequenced 171 mucosal samples from 55 or so patients, taken at several locations on the surgical specimen and at postoperative endoscopy. A prospective multicentre cohort supplied the 57 Crohn's disease patients whose TCR repertoires were analysed. The study was conducted in parallel with a multicentre cohort that was designed to identify predictors of early endoscopic recurrence following ileocolonic resection. About half of the patients received postoperative therapy: about a dozen received thiopurines and some 20 received anti-TNF agents. For commercial TCRB immunosequencing, around 500 nanograms of biopsy DNA were submitted for each sample. The M0 samples consisted of biopsies taken from the inflamed part of the ileum within the surgical resection specimen. A Rutgeerts score higher than i0 was the definition used for endoscopic postoperative recurrence.

The V end gives up 3 bases and the J end 6 bases, leaving 8 bases in the junction not matched to a gene. The germline V gene supplies CDR1 SGDLS and CDR2 YYNGEE. The CDR3 measures 15 amino acids from cysteine to phenylalanine. Here the CDR3 DNA is all that survives: 45 bases in frame from base 1. Remarks on this clone: It lacks a known antigen. No per-base quality is available; no much larger clone lies one base away.

What the work shows at the level of the full study, not this receptor alone: More high-frequency clones were carried by sorted CD8 T cells than by CD4 T cells, suggesting that mucosal expansions were mainly CD8. Higher high-frequency clone percentages at surgery were associated with endoscopic recurrence; all patients with clonality above 26.8% (18/57) had recurrence. Compared with non-smokers, patients who were active smokers at surgery showed a significantly higher proportion of clonal expansions (roughly 26% vs 20%, p=0.02). Mucosal CD4 and CD8 T cells were sorted and sequenced only in a subgroup of patients, whose size was not stated.

Receptors were amplified or captured by the immunoSEQ multiplex PCR assay. CDR3 regions were amplified from genomic DNA by Adaptive Biotechnology using a two-step, amplification bias-controlled multiplex PCR. The first PCR used primers for every V and J gene segment; the second PCR added barcodes and Illumina adapters. CDR3 libraries were sequenced on an Illumina instrument. Regarding the original processing steps: The analysis used both the pipelines supplied by the vendor and custom analysis of the raw data in R/Bioconductor with R version 3.3.0. Clonality, ranging from 0 to 1, was calculated as the inverse of the normalised Shannon entropy of all productive clones. High-frequency clones were defined as the repertoire share of the top 100 clones, retaining only clones passing a 95% confidence test. Overlap between samples was measured with the Morisita-Horn index, while repertoire diversity was measured with the Simpson index. This is the immuneACCESS table as TCRdb keeps it, with only in-frame sequences that have V and J called. A part of the clones is gone; compared with another copy, unresolved V genes explain less than half, and the rest is unexplained. For V, J and clone size, that table is used; D and trimming come from the DNA. The sample table records about 4,000 clones; under 80% of these occur just once. Roughly 6.9% of the sample is in the top ten clones.

This specimen's time point label, interpreted: inflamed ileum from the surgical specimen. Adults with ileal or ileocolonic Crohn's disease and an indication for ileocolonic resection were eligible for inclusion. Whole ileal mucosal biopsies were kept frozen at -80 degrees C prior to DNA extraction. A TRizol-based method was used to extract genomic DNA from the frozen whole biopsies, and the DNA was quantified with a NanoDrop 2000 spectrophotometer. The clonotype was recovered from an adult with Crohn's disease. Sequenced material: ileal tissue. Rearrangement joined TRBV9 to TRBJ2-1; TRBD1 matches 8 bases in the middle. At the DNA level, the sequence is TGTGCCAGCAGCGGCTGGACAGGGATCAGCAATGAGCAGTTCTTC. Translated, it gives CASSGWTGISNEQFF.